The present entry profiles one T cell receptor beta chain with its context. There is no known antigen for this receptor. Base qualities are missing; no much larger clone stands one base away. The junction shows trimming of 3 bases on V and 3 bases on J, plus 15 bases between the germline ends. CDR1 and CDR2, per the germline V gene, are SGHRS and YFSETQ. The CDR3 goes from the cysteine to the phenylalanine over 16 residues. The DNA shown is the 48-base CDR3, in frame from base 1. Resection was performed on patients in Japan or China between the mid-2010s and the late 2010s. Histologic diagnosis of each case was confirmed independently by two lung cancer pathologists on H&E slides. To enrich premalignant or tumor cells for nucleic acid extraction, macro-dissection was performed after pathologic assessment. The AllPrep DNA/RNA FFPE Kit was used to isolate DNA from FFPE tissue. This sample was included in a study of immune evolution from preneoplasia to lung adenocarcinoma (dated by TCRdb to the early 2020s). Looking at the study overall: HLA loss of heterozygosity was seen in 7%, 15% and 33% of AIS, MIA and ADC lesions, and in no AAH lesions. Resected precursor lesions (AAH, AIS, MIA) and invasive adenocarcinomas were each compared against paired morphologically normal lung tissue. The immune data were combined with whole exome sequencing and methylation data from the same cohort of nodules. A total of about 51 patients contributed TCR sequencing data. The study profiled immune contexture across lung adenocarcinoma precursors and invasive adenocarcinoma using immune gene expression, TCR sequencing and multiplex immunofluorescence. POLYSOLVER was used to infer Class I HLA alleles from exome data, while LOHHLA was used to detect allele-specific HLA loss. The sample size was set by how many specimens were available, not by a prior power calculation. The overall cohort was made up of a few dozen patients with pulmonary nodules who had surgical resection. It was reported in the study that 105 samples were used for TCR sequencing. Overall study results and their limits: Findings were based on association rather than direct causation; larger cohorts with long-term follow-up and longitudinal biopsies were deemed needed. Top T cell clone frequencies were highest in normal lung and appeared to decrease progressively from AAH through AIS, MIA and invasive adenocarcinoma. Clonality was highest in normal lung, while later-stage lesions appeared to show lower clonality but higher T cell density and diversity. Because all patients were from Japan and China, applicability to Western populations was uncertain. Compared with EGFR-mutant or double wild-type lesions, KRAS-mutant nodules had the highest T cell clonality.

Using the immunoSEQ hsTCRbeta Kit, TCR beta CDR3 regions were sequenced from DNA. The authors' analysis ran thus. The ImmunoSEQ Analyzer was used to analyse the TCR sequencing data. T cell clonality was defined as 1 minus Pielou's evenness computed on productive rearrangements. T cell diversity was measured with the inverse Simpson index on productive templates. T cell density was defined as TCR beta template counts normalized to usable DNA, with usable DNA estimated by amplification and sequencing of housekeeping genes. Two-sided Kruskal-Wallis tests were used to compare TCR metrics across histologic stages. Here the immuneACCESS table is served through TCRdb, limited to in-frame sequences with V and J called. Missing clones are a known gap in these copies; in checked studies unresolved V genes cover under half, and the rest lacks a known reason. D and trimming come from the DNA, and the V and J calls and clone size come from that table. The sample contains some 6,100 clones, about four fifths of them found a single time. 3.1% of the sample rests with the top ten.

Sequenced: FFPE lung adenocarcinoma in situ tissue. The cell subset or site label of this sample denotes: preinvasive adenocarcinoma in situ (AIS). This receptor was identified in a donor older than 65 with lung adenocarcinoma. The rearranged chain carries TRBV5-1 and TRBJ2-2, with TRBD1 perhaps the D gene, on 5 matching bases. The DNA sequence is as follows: TGCGCCAGCAGCTCGGAAGGGGTAGGGTACACCGGGGAGCTGTTTTTT. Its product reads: CASSSEGVGYTGELFF.